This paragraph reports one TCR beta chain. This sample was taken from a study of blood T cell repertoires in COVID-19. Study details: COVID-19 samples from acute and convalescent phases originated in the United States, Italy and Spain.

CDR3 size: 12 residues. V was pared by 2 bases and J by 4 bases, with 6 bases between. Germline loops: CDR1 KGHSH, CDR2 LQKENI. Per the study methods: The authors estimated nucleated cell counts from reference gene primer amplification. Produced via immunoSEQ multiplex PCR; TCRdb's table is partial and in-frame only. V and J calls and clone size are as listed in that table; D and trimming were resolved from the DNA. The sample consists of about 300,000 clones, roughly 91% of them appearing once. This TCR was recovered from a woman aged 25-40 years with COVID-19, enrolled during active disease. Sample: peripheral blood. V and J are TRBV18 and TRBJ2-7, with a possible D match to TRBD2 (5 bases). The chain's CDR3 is CASSPGRYEQYV. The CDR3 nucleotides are TGTGCCAGCTCACCAGGGAGATACGAGCAGTACGTC.